A single sample is the source of the 32 T cell receptor beta chains below, sequenced in a study of T cells after yellow fever vaccination. One entry per CDR3 protein results from TCRdb running MiXCR on the 5' RACE reads. The sample lists some 560,000 distinct CDR3 sequences, less than 20% occurring once. The source was PBMCs, collected about 5 days after the first yellow fever vaccination. The receptors shown here come from a young man who received the YFV17D yellow fever vaccine.

This clonotype appeared a few times. V and J are TRBV27 and TRBJ2-3; TRBD1 matches at 8 bases. There are 15 residues in the CDR3. J was trimmed by 1 base and V by 5 bases; bases with no gene match: 5. The germline V gene has CDR1 MNHEY and CDR2 SMNVEV (reference sequence). This CDR3 is CASSAPGGGTDTQYF. CDR3 nucleotides: TGTGCCAGCAGTGCACCAGGGGGCGGCACAGATACGCAGTATTTT.

Here the CDR3 reads CASSQEGGLAGGNTQYF. The CDR3, as DNA: TGTGCCAGCAGCCAAGAAGGAGGACTAGCGGGGGGGAATACGCAGTATTTT. The chain recombines TRBV4-2 with TRBJ2-3; 15 nucleotides line up with TRBD2. The CDR3 consists of 17 residues. CDR1 and CDR2 (germline): LGHNA, YNFKEQ. V dropped 0 bases and J dropped 7; count of bases not matched to a gene: 5.

The CDR3, as DNA: TGTGCCAGCAGCCAAGATGCGGGGGCCTCCTACGAGCAGTACTTC. It is translated as CASSQDAGASYEQYF. The chain recombines TRBV4-2 with TRBJ2-7, with D maybe TRBD2 (7 bases). This CDR3 comprises 15 residues. V dropped 0 bases and J dropped 0 bases, with 9 bases sitting between them. Germline V gives CDR1 LGHNA, CDR2 YNFKEQ.

This chain connects TRBV7-3 to TRBJ2-2; 9 bases match TRBD2. V dropped 5 bases and J dropped 6; count of bases not matched to a gene: 13. The CDR3 consists of 17 residues. CDR1 and CDR2 from the germline V gene are SGHTA and FQGTGA. CDR3 coding DNA: TGTGCCAGCAGCGACCCTAGCGGGGAATGGTCCGCCGGGGAGCTGTTTTTT. Protein: CASSDPSGEWSAGELFF.

This clonotype was recorded at least ten times. The chain joins TRBV7-2 to TRBJ1-4, with 8 bases lining up with TRBD1. The CDR3 contains 15 residues. From germline, CDR1 is SGHTA and CDR2 FQGNSA. With V trimmed by 1 base and J by 5 bases, 3 bases remained unmatched. The CDR3 bases are TGTGCCAGCAGCTTAGGGGACAGGCGGAATGAAAAACTGTTTTTT. This codes for CASSLGDRRNEKLFF.

This sequence joins TRBV6-5 and TRBJ2-3, with D perhaps matching TRBD1 (6 bases). Trimming took off 0 bases at V and 4 bases at J, with 11 bases between the two ends. The CDR3 length is 15 residues. Germline values: CDR1 MNHEY, CDR2 SVGAGI. The CDR3 loop is CASSYSSSGADTQYF. CDR3 bases: TGTGCCAGCAGTTACTCTTCTTCAGGGGCAGATACGCAGTATTTT.

This clonotype was observed a handful of times. The chain couples TRBV3-1 to TRBJ2-2; TRBD1 might be the D (6 bases). The CDR3 length is 14 residues. Deletions cut 3 bases from V and 5 bases from J, with 10 bases between. The germline CDR1 and CDR2 sequences are LGHDT and YNNKEL (reference sequence). The CDR3 DNA reads as TGTGCCAGCAGCCACGGACAGTTAACCGGGGAGCTGTTTTTT. This gives the protein CASSHGQLTGELFF. The full variable domain, with the rest looked up from reference TRBV3-1 and TRBJ2-2, is DTAVSQTPKYLVTQMGNDKSIKCEQNLGHDTMYWYKQDSKKFLKIMFSYNNKELIINETVPNRFSPKSPDKAHLNLHINSLELGDSAVYFCASSHGQLTGELFFGEGSRLTVL.

This clonotype was counted a few times. This sequence joins TRBV14 and TRBJ1-2, with D unresolved. V was shortened by 8 bases and J by 1 base, with 8 bases between the two germline ends. Germline CDR1 SGHDN, CDR2 FVKESK. The CDR3 has 12 amino acids. The CDR3, as DNA: TGTGCCAGCGGACTGGGTAACTATGGCTACACCTTC. Encoded protein: CASGLGNYGYTF.

The rearrangement uses TRBV19 and TRBJ2-3, with 9 bases that match TRBD2. Germline lookup yields CDR1 LNHDA and CDR2 SQIVND (reference sequence). This CDR3 has 16 amino acids. With 8 bases clipped from V and 6 bases from J, the junction kept 15 bases outside the gene matches. The CDR3 bases are TGTGCCAGTTTACCCGCTCCTAGCGGGGTGGGCGATACGCAGTATTTT. It is translated as CASLPAPSGVGDTQYF.

The genes are TRBV29-1 and TRBJ1-2; D remains ambiguous. V was trimmed by 4 bases and J by 3 bases, leaving 9 bases between them. CDR1 and CDR2 from the germline V gene are SQVTM and ANQGSEA. There are 12 residues in the CDR3. In DNA, the CDR3 is TGCAGCGTTGGGTTAGCGGACTATGGCTACACCTTC. Translated, it gives CSVGLADYGYTF.

This clonotype occurred a few times. This chain uses TRBV11-2 with TRBJ1-1; D not certain. CDR3 length: 13 residues. Trimming stripped 5 bases from V and 3 bases from J, with 10 bases between. Germline V CDR1 and CDR2: SGHAT, FQNNGV. The CDR3 DNA reads as TGTGCCAGCAGCCCTTACGGGGACACTGAAGCTTTCTTT. Its translation: CASSPYGDTEAFF. The full variable domain, rest sourced from reference TRBV11-2 and TRBJ1-1, is EAGVAQSPRYKIIEKRQSVAFWCNPISGHATLYWYQQILGQGPKLLIQFQNNGVVDDSQLPKDRFSAERLKGVDSTLKIQPAKLEDSAVYLCASSPYGDTEAFFGQGTRLTVV.

The genes are TRBV7-9 and TRBJ1-1; D call uncertain. Germline assignment: CDR1 SEHNR and CDR2 FQNEAQ (reference sequence). CDR3 length: 11 residues. The germline V and J ends were trimmed by 3 bases and 9 bases, with 8 bases remaining between them. In DNA form, the CDR3 reads TGTGCCAGCAGCTTTGAACGAAAAGCTTTCTTT. This gives the protein CASSFERKAFF.

This clonotype was seen only a few times. The chain employs TRBV7-3 and TRBJ2-1, with D possibly being TRBD1 or TRBD2 (5 bases each). This CDR3 has 15 amino acids. Germline loops: CDR1 SGHTA, CDR2 FQGTGA. V was shortened by 5 bases and J by 2 bases, with 13 bases between the two germline ends. The CDR3: CASSPGAGPYNEQFF. For the CDR3, the DNA is TGTGCCAGCAGCCCCGGGGCGGGTCCCTACAATGAGCAGTTCTTC.

This chain connects TRBV27 to TRBJ1-2, with TRBD1 matching over 8 bases. The V and J ends lost 6 bases and 3 bases, in that order; junction bases with no gene match: 9. There are 15 residues in the CDR3. CDR1 MNHEY and CDR2 SMNVEV come from the germline V gene (reference sequence). This CDR3 reads CASRLKPDRDYGYTF. DNA for the CDR3: TGTGCCAGCAGACTAAAGCCGGACAGGGACTATGGCTACACCTTC.

This clonotype was recorded at least ten times. J is TRBJ1-1 and V is TRBV5-6, with D hard to call. Trimming stripped 1 base from V and 1 base from J, with 5 bases between. The CDR3 loop spans 13 amino acids. CDR1 and CDR2 (germline): SGHDT, YYEEEE. CDR3 in DNA: TGTGCCAGCAGCTTGTTATCGAACACTGAAGCTTTCTTT. Translated: CASSLLSNTEAFF.

This clonotype was seen only a few times. The chain uses TRBV13 and TRBJ2-2; no clear D. The CDR3 covers 15 residues. Trimming removed 1 base at V and 6 bases at J, with 12 bases between. Germline loops: CDR1 PRHDT, CDR2 FYEKMQ (reference sequence). The CDR3 here is CASSLEDGLPGELFF. CDR3 coding DNA: TGTGCCAGCAGCTTAGAAGATGGGCTTCCCGGGGAGCTGTTTTTT.

This sequence joins TRBV21-1 and TRBJ1-4; the table's D call, TRBD1, has no DNA check behind it. TRBV21-1 counts as a pseudogene. The CDR3 has 13 residues. The CDR3 DNA is TGTGCCCCCTCTGACAGCTTAAATGAAAAACTGTTTTTT. Translated, it gives CAPSDSLNEKLFF.

The chain carries TRBV6-1 and TRBJ2-7; D is uncertain. Germline CDR1 MNHNS, CDR2 SASEGT. V shed 1 base and J shed 3 bases, with 10 bases lying between them. The CDR3 runs 14 residues. The CDR3 nucleotides read TGTGCCAGCAGTGAAGTTGGTAGGTACTACGAGCAGTACGTC. Translating it yields CASSEVGRYYEQYV.

The chain uses TRBV12-3 or TRBV12-4 and TRBJ1-4; TRBD1 might be the D (6 bases). The germline V and J ends were trimmed by 1 base and 7 bases, with 16 bases remaining between them. The CDR3 totals 16 residues. As DNA, the CDR3 is TGTGCCAGCAGTTTAGGGCTTTTGGGGGCCGGTGAAAAACTGTTTTTT. Its protein product is CASSLGLLGAGEKLFF.

This clonotype has a handful of counts. The genes are TRBV28 and TRBJ2-3, with D unresolved. The germline V gene encodes CDR1 MDHEN and CDR2 SYDVKM. CDR3 length equals 13 residues. Trimming took off 6 bases at V and 6 bases at J, with 13 bases between the two ends. Here the CDR3 DNA reads TGTGCCAGCAGCCGTCTTGGGCCGGATACGCAGTATTTT. This sequence encodes CASSRLGPDTQYF.

V gene TRBV20-1 combines with J gene TRBJ2-5; no clear D. The CDR3 is 13 amino acids. Trimming pared 6 bases from V and 2 bases from J, leaving 13 bases between. CDR1 and CDR2 (germline): DFQATT, SNEGSKA (reference sequence). CDR3 residues: CSAKPAPQETQYF. The CDR3 DNA reads as TGCAGTGCCAAACCTGCGCCACAAGAGACCCAGTACTTC.

This sequence joins TRBV6-6 and TRBJ1-6; D not resolved. V gave up 4 bases and J gave up 8 bases, with 9 bases separating them. This CDR3 has 13 amino acids. Germline loops: CDR1 MNHNY, CDR2 SVGAGI (reference sequence). The CDR3 DNA reads as TGTGCCAGCAGTTCCTCTACGTATTCACCCCTCCACTTT. It yields the protein CASSSSTYSPLHF.

This clonotype was picked up many times. The chain combines TRBV3-1 with TRBJ2-5; D ambiguous. The CDR3 totals 15 residues. Trimming stripped 2 bases from V and 1 base from J, with 11 bases between. The germline V gene has CDR1 LGHDT and CDR2 YNNKEL (reference sequence). The CDR3 sequence is CASSQNSAPQETQYF. The CDR3 DNA sequence: TGTGCCAGCAGCCAAAATTCAGCCCCCCAAGAGACCCAGTACTTC.

The CDR3 spells CASSFSGHTEAFF. DNA of the CDR3: TGTGCCAGCAGTTTCTCGGGGCACACTGAAGCTTTCTTT. The gene calls are TRBV12-3 or TRBV12-4 and TRBJ1-1; tentatively, D is TRBD1 (5 bases). CDR3 length: 13 residues. V shed 3 bases and J shed 3 bases, with 8 bases lying between them.

This clonotype was seen ten or more times. The chain recombines TRBV4-1 with TRBJ1-5; D is unclear. This CDR3 is built from 13 residues. Germline assignment: CDR1 MGHRA and CDR2 YSYEKL. Trimming stripped 0 bases from V and 11 bases from J, with 11 bases between. For the CDR3, the DNA is TGCGCCAGCAGCCAAGAACGGGAGAGGGCCCAGCATTTT. Its translation is CASSQERERAQHF.

The sample holds a few counts of this clonotype. The rearrangement joins TRBV28 to TRBJ2-5; D is unresolved. V lost 4 bases, J lost 5 bases, and 11 bases lay in between. The CDR3 covers 13 residues. Germline CDR1 reads MDHEN; CDR2 reads SYDVKM. The CDR3 nucleotides are TGTGCCAGCAGTTCACCCCCTCGGGAGACCCAGTACTTC. Translating gives CASSSPPRETQYF.

The sample holds a few counts of this clonotype. This sequence joins TRBV12-3 or TRBV12-4 and TRBJ2-3, with D perhaps matching TRBD2 (6 bases). V shed 0 bases and J shed 5 bases, with 18 bases lying between them. CDR3 length: 17 amino acids. The CDR3 region is CASSLAYLESEGDTQYF. CDR3 nucleotides: TGTGCCAGCAGTTTAGCGTATTTAGAATCGGAGGGAGATACGCAGTATTTT.

The rearrangement uses TRBV9 and TRBJ2-1; TRBD2 aligns across 12 bases. Germline assignment: CDR1 SGDLS and CDR2 YYNGEE. The CDR3 covers 19 residues. After removal of 4 bases from V and 7 bases from J, the junction contained 18 bases not matched to a gene. This CDR3 reads CASSPPRASGGAVGNEQFF. CDR3 DNA: TGTGCCAGCAGCCCCCCGCGGGCTAGCGGGGGGGCCGTTGGGAATGAGCAGTTCTTC. Supplemented by reference TRBV9 and TRBJ2-1, the full variable domain reads DSGVTQTPKHLITATGQRVTLRCSPRSGDLSVYWYQQSLDQGLQFLIQYYNGEERAKGNILERFSAQQFPDLHSELNLSSLELGDSALYFCASSPPRASGGAVGNEQFFGPGTRLTVL.

The chain employs TRBV19 and TRBJ1-1; D is uncertain. V was shortened by 5 bases and J by 5 bases, with 12 bases between the two germline ends. Germline CDR1 and CDR2: LNHDA and SQIVND (reference sequence). There are 13 residues in the CDR3. The CDR3 coding sequence is TGTGCCAGTAGTTCGACCCCGGGAACTGAAGCTTTCTTT. It is translated as CASSSTPGTEAFF.

The chain links TRBV4-1 to TRBJ1-6; 7 bases align to TRBD1. The CDR3 covers 16 residues. The J segment lost 7 bases and the V segment lost 4 bases, leaving 10 bases of the junction unmatched. Germline V CDR1 and CDR2: MGHRA, YSYEKL. The CDR3 protein is CASSPIRTGGNSPLHF. Here the CDR3 DNA reads TGCGCCAGCAGCCCGATACGGACAGGCGGAAATTCACCCCTCCACTTT.

This clonotype showed up many times. The chain uses TRBV4-3 and TRBJ2-1; D perhaps matches TRBD2 (5 bases). Germline lookup yields CDR1 LGHNA and CDR2 YSLEER. Between the trimmed V and J ends, which lost 2 bases and 7 bases, there was a span of 12 bases. CDR3 size: 14 residues. The DNA of the CDR3 is TGCGCCAGCAGCCAATTAAGTACTAGGAATGAGCAGTTCTTC. This codes for CASSQLSTRNEQFF.

This clonotype was observed a few times. The genes are TRBV15 and TRBJ2-3, with D uncertain. The germline V and J ends were trimmed by 3 bases and 3 bases, with 7 bases remaining between them. The CDR3 consists of 13 residues. The germline CDR1 and CDR2 sequences are LNHNV and YYDKDF (reference sequence). The CDR3 DNA reads TGTGCCACCAGCAGTGGTCGAACAGATACGCAGTATTTT. Translation gives CATSSGRTDTQYF.